One T cell receptor beta chain is described in this entry. The source of the sample is a study of blood T cell repertoires in COVID-19. Repertoires were generated with immunoSEQ multiplex PCR, while TCRdb's copy carries only in-frame clones and drops some. This table holds approximately 150,000 clones, approximately 88% found once. Germline CDR1 and CDR2: LNHDA and SQIVND (reference sequence). The CDR3 is made up of 14 amino acids. V shed 4 bases and J shed 0 bases, with 10 bases lying between them. Participants' own reports of clinical history determined their cohort assignment. The chain couples TRBV19 to TRBJ2-7; a weak D match, TRBD1 (5 bases). Sequencing input: PBMCs or T cells enriched from blood (not recorded which). The sequence derives from a man between 70 and 80 years old who had been exposed to COVID-19. CDR3 sequence: CASSTTESSYEQYF. The CDR3, as DNA: TGTGCCAGTAGTACGACAGAAAGCTCCTACGAGCAGTACTTC.